Below, 30 T cell receptor beta chains from the same sample are listed, as sequenced in a study of T-cell memory formation after mild COVID-19. TCRdb itself ran the 5' RACE reads through MiXCR, one entry per CDR3 protein. In the table there are 130,000 to 150,000 distinct CDR3 sequences, roughly 6.2% of which are singletons. Sequences were obtained from PBMCs or a T cell subset sorted from them (not recorded which). These receptors came from an adult woman who had mild COVID-19 (a few samples of this study predate the infection). Cell type and time point are not known.

The chain employs TRBV24-1 and TRBJ2-7; TRBD1 aligns across 12 bases. This CDR3 is 16 amino acids long. Trimming removed 5 bases from V and 3 bases from J; junction bases left unmatched: 7. Germline CDR1 and CDR2: KGHDR and SFDVKD. DNA of the CDR3: TGTGCCACCAGTGGCTGGGGACAGGGGGCTGGCTACGAGCAGTACTTC. It codes for CATSGWGQGAGYEQYF.

The sample holds a few counts of this clonotype. The chain is built from TRBV5-1 and TRBJ2-2, with unresolved D. The germline V gene has CDR1 SGHRS and CDR2 YFSETQ. The length of the CDR3 is 15 residues. V was clipped by 7 bases and J by 2 bases, with 15 bases between them. The CDR3 nucleotides read TGCGCCAGCCGCCTCGGGCACCGAAACACCGGGGAGCTGTTTTTT. This sequence encodes CASRLGHRNTGELFF.

In this sample, this clonotype turned up a few times. This chain links TRBV6-1 with TRBJ1-1; D is uncertain. Trimming pared 2 bases from V and 7 bases from J, leaving 5 bases between. This CDR3 comprises 11 residues. Germline CDR1 is MNHNS and CDR2 is SASEGT. CDR3 sequence: CASSETVEAFF. The CDR3 DNA is TGTGCCAGCAGTGAAACCGTTGAAGCTTTCTTT.

This clonotype was found many times. The chain has TRBV7-9 and TRBJ1-5; 7 bases align to TRBD1. This CDR3 contains 16 residues. V was pared by 5 bases and J by 2 bases, with 9 bases of the junction left unmatched. Germline V gene sequence: CDR1 SEHNR, CDR2 FQNEAQ (reference sequence). The CDR3 reads CASSPLNRGGNQPQHF. The CDR3 DNA follows: TGTGCCAGCAGCCCCCTAAACAGGGGAGGCAATCAGCCCCAGCATTTT.

Only a few counts were recorded for this clonotype. Mismatch with germline at one junction end may stem from a read error. The chain has TRBV20-1 and TRBJ1-2; D not resolved. Germline V gene sequence: CDR1 DFQATT, CDR2 SNEGSKA (reference sequence). There are 11 residues in the CDR3. The CDR3, as DNA: TGCAGTGCCCTAATAGATGAGAGGACTTCCTTC. It specifies CSALIDERTSF.

This clonotype was counted between two and nine times. This chain links TRBV7-9 with TRBJ2-6; D remains unclear. The V gene's germline CDR1 is SEHNR and CDR2 FQNEAQ (reference sequence). V lost 4 bases, J lost 0 bases, and 10 bases lay in between. The CDR3 covers 16 residues. CDR3 DNA sequence: TGTGCCAGCAGCTCCCCCTTGTACTCTGGGGCCAACGTCCTGACTTTC. As protein: CASSSPLYSGANVLTF.

A few counts support this clonotype. V is TRBV10-3 and J is TRBJ2-5; tentatively, D is TRBD2 (5 bases). In germline, CDR1 is ENHRY, CDR2 SYGVKD. Between the trimmed V and J ends, which lost 2 bases and 2 bases, there was a span of 9 bases. This CDR3 contains 14 residues. The CDR3 loop reads CAISERGSQETQYF. The CDR3, as DNA: TGTGCCATCAGTGAGCGGGGATCACAAGAGACCCAGTACTTC.

This clonotype was found a few times. The chain joins TRBV2 to TRBJ2-1, with no clear D. Deletions cut 4 bases from V and 0 bases from J, with 10 bases between. Germline-derived CDR1 and CDR2 are SNHLY and FYNNEI. The CDR3 is 15 residues long. For the CDR3, the DNA is TGTGCCAGCAGTGGTAACCGCTTCTCCTACAATGAGCAGTTCTTC. Amino acids: CASSGNRFSYNEQFF.

This clonotype has ten or more counts. The chain employs TRBV12-3 or TRBV12-4 and TRBJ2-1; D is perhaps TRBD1 or TRBD2 (5 bases each). This CDR3 has 11 residues. Trimming removed 4 bases at V and 9 bases at J, with 7 bases between. The CDR3 spells CASSWGIEQFF. The CDR3, as DNA: TGTGCCAGCAGTTGGGGGATTGAGCAGTTCTTC.

This clonotype appeared a few times. This chain joins TRBV6-2 or TRBV6-3 and TRBJ2-1; the D gene is possibly TRBD2 (5 bases). The CDR3 totals 14 residues. The ends were cut back, 6 bases at V and 6 bases at J, with 15 bases in the middle. Germline V gene sequence: CDR1 MNHEY, CDR2 SVGEGT. The CDR3 region has the DNA TGTGCCAGCAGCGAAGAGGCGGGTTTCAATGAGCAGTTCTTC. Translating it yields CASSEEAGFNEQFF.

The rearrangement uses TRBV6-5 and TRBJ2-5; TRBD2 might be the D (5 bases). The germline CDR1 and CDR2 sequences are MNHEY and SVGAGI. The CDR3 covers 15 residues. Deletions cut 0 bases from V and 3 bases from J, with 11 bases between. CDR3 loop: CASSYSRAHEETQYF. CDR3 in DNA: TGTGCCAGCAGTTACTCGAGGGCGCACGAAGAGACCCAGTACTTC.

This clonotype has just a few counts. The gene calls are TRBV7-9 and TRBJ2-1; 9 bases line up with TRBD2. V was pared by 2 bases and J by 8 bases, with 7 bases of the junction left unmatched. CDR3 length: 15 amino acids. Germline V gives CDR1 SEHNR, CDR2 FQNEAQ (reference sequence). DNA for the CDR3: TGTGCCAGCAGCTTATGGTCTAGCGGGGCAGATGAGCAGTTCTTC. Residues: CASSLWSSGADEQFF.

This clonotype was detected a few times. This chain connects TRBV6-4 to TRBJ2-7; a weak D match, TRBD1 (6 bases). The CDR3 length is 16 residues. V shed 5 bases and J shed 3 bases, with 20 bases lying between them. Germline values: CDR1 MRHNA, CDR2 SNTAGT. The CDR3 region has the DNA TGTGCCAGCAGTTTTCTTCCGGGACAATTGATCTACGAGCAGTACTTC. Translating it yields CASSFLPGQLIYEQYF.

The V and J genes are TRBV12-3 or TRBV12-4 and TRBJ2-5; TRBD1 is a possible D gene (6 bases). V was shortened by 4 bases and J by 2 bases, with 11 bases between the two germline ends. The CDR3 consists of 14 residues. This chain's CDR3 is CASSSYRVQETQYF. CDR3 in DNA: TGTGCCAGCAGTTCCTACAGGGTTCAAGAGACCCAGTACTTC.

The gene calls are TRBV25-1 and TRBJ1-6; 7 bases line up with TRBD1. Germline values: CDR1 MGHDK, CDR2 SYGVNS. The CDR3 is 14 residues long. The trim removed 4 bases at V and 6 bases at J, leaving 3 bases unmatched. The CDR3 coding sequence is TGTGCCAGCAGTGTACAGGGGACTAATTCACCCCTCCACTTT. Protein sequence: CASSVQGTNSPLHF.

Comments on this clonotype: Because it lacks the conserved phenylalanine or tryptophan at the end, this CDR3 is likely a read error. The chain employs TRBV12-3 or TRBV12-4 and TRBJ2-1; possible D gene TRBD1, 5 bases. The CDR3 is 15 residues long. Trimming stripped 6 bases from V and 0 bases from J, with 12 bases between. The CDR3 DNA is TGTGCCAGCAGCCTCAGGGAAGGCTCCTACAATGAGCAGTTCTTA. It codes for CASSLREGSYNEQFL.

This sequence joins TRBV20-1 and TRBJ1-6, with 8 positions matching TRBD1. Trimming took 1 base from V and 9 from J; bases not matched to a gene: 5. The germline gives CDR1 DFQATT, CDR2 SNEGSKA (reference sequence). This CDR3 has 14 amino acids. Here the CDR3 reads CSARGTGSGSPLHF. The CDR3 DNA reads TGCAGTGCTAGAGGGACAGGGAGTGGTTCACCCCTCCACTTT.

This clonotype appeared a few times. The rearrangement links TRBV9 to TRBJ2-1; possibly TRBD2 for D (6 bases). The CDR3 spans 12 residues. Trimming took 3 bases from V and 8 from J, leaving 9 bases between them. Looked up from germline, CDR1 is SGDLS and CDR2 is YYNGEE. As DNA, the CDR3 is TGTGCCAGCAGCGCGTGGGGGGATGAGCAGTTCTTC. Translated: CASSAWGDEQFF. Variable domain in full (rest from reference TRBV9 and TRBJ2-1): DSGVTQTPKHLITATGQRVTLRCSPRSGDLSVYWYQQSLDQGLQFLIQYYNGEERAKGNILERFSAQQFPDLHSELNLSSLELGDSALYFCASSAWGDEQFFGPGTRLTVL.

This clonotype was found many times. The CDR3 sequence is CASSLAGATGVDTQYF. CDR3 bases: TGTGCCAGCAGCTTAGCGGGGGCCACTGGGGTAGATACGCAGTATTTT. V and J are TRBV7-2 and TRBJ2-3, with a weak D call TRBD1 (6 bases). CDR3 length equals 16 residues. Germline CDR1 and CDR2: SGHTA and FQGNSA. Trimming removed 0 bases at V and 5 bases at J, with 15 bases between.

V gene TRBV4-2 combines with J gene TRBJ2-3; 8 bases agree with TRBD2. Germline V gives CDR1 LGHNA, CDR2 YNFKEQ. CDR3 length: 19 residues. The J segment lost 4 bases and the V segment lost 0 bases, leaving 15 bases of the junction unmatched. The CDR3 DNA reads as TGTGCCAGCAGCCAAGAGGGGGCGGGAGGCCCTTCGGGGGCAGATACGCAGTATTTT. Its translation: CASSQEGAGGPSGADTQYF.

This clonotype has ten or more counts. The gene calls are TRBV24-1 and TRBJ2-1, with D perhaps being TRBD1 or TRBD2 (5 bases each). The CDR3 is 15 residues long. With 9 bases removed from V and 0 bases from J, the gap between germline ends came to 14 bases. Looked up from germline, CDR1 is KGHDR and CDR2 is SFDVKD. The CDR3 region is CATHSEGSSYNEQFF. DNA for the CDR3: TGTGCCACCCATTCCGAGGGGAGCTCCTACAATGAGCAGTTCTTC.

The chain couples TRBV12-3 or TRBV12-4 to TRBJ2-3; TRBD2 matches at 9 bases. Trimming removed 6 bases from V and 0 bases from J; junction bases left unmatched: 10. The CDR3 runs to 17 residues. Written as DNA, the CDR3 is TGTGCCAGCAGCTTCCTGGGGCTAGCGGGGAGCACAGATACGCAGTATTTT. It yields the protein CASSFLGLAGSTDTQYF.

This chain links TRBV4-2 with TRBJ2-7; maybe TRBD1 (6 bases). V lost 0 bases to trimming and J lost 2 bases, with 17 bases between them. The CDR3 has 17 amino acids. Germline lookup yields CDR1 LGHNA and CDR2 YNFKEQ. As DNA, the CDR3 is TGTGCCAGCAGCCAAGAAGATGCGCGGCAGGGGACCTACGAGCAGTACTTC. Protein product: CASSQEDARQGTYEQYF.

This clonotype turned up a few times. The CDR3 DNA follows: TGCAGTGCTAGCGGGGGGGGGACCGTCAATCAGCCCCAGCATTTT. This sequence encodes CSASGGGTVNQPQHF. The chain has TRBV20-1 and TRBJ1-5; maybe TRBD1 (5 bases). Germline assignment: CDR1 DFQATT and CDR2 SNEGSKA (reference sequence). This CDR3 region has 15 residues. V dropped 3 bases and J dropped 3 bases, with 15 bases sitting between them.

In this sample, this clonotype turned up many times. The chain carries TRBV19 and TRBJ2-7; no reliable D call. The CDR3 runs to 16 residues. Germline CDR1 and CDR2: LNHDA and SQIVND (reference sequence). V gave up 0 bases and J gave up 3 bases, with 15 bases separating them. For the CDR3, the DNA is TGTGCCAGTAGTATAGAGGCTCGAGAAAGGGACTACGAGCAGTACTTC. This encodes CASSIEARERDYEQYF.

V usage is TRBV10-3 and J usage is TRBJ2-3, with D unresolved. Deletions cut 6 bases from V and 1 base from J, with 8 bases between. Germline CDR1 and CDR2: ENHRY and SYGVKD. This CDR3 contains 13 residues. The CDR3 nucleotides are TGTGCCATCAGGCCGTTTGGCACAGATACGCAGTATTTT. It yields the protein CAIRPFGTDTQYF.

This clonotype rates as medium-sized. The chain couples TRBV7-9 to TRBJ2-3; tentative D call: TRBD2 (6 bases). The V end was cut by 5 bases, the J end by 3 bases, with 21 bases between. There are 17 residues in the CDR3. Germline V gives CDR1 SEHNR, CDR2 FQNEAQ (reference sequence). The CDR3 reads CASSPGLAHKITDTQYF. DNA of the CDR3: TGTGCCAGCAGCCCCGGGCTAGCGCACAAGATAACAGATACGCAGTATTTT.

Ten or more counts support this clonotype. The chain has TRBV6-5 and TRBJ1-3; D is uncertain. There are 13 residues in the CDR3. V was cut by 5 bases and J by 3 bases, with 8 bases left in between. Germline V gene data show CDR1 as MNHEY and CDR2 as SVGAGI. In DNA, the CDR3 is TGTGCCAGCAGTAGGGAGCGTGGAAACACCATATATTTT. It encodes CASSRERGNTIYF.

The V gene is TRBV6-5, the J gene TRBJ2-7; 14 bases agree with TRBD2. J gave up 1 base and V 2 bases, and 13 bases lay outside the gene matches. The CDR3 is made up of 20 amino acids. From germline, CDR1 is MNHEY and CDR2 SVGAGI. The CDR3 is CASSYDIPGTSGSVSYEQYF. The CDR3 nucleotides are TGTGCCAGCAGTTACGATATCCCCGGGACTAGCGGGAGTGTGTCCTACGAGCAGTACTTC.

In this sample, this clonotype turned up a few times. This chain links TRBV24-1 with TRBJ2-1, with D possibly being TRBD1 (6 bases). Germline loops: CDR1 KGHDR, CDR2 SFDVKD. Trimming shortened V by 4 bases and J by 4 bases, and 13 bases separated the two germline ends. The CDR3 has 15 residues. In DNA form, the CDR3 reads TGTGCCACCAGTGAGCCAGGGGCCCCTTACAATGAGCAGTTCTTC. Protein sequence: CATSEPGAPYNEQFF.